Each of the 5 T cell receptor beta chains below was sequenced from the same sample in a study of cytomegalovirus exposure and HLA in healthy donors. Libraries were prepared by immunoSEQ multiplex PCR; TCRdb keeps only in-frame clonotypes and omits some of them. Here the sample spans around 300,000 clones, around 87% being singletons. Specimen: PBMCs. The source is a woman in her thirties in good health and CMV-seropositive.

V gene TRBV7-9 combines with J gene TRBJ2-7; unclear D gene. V was clipped by 0 bases and J by 4 bases, with 4 bases between them. From germline, CDR1 is SEHNR and CDR2 FQNEAQ (reference sequence). The CDR3 covers 12 residues. The CDR3 spells CASSLAQYEQYF. For the CDR3, the DNA is TGTGCCAGCAGCTTAGCCCAGTACGAGCAGTACTTC.

This sequence joins TRBV15 and TRBJ2-1, with 7 nucleotides matching TRBD2. Germline V gene sequence: CDR1 LNHNV, CDR2 YYDKDF (reference sequence). This CDR3 region has 15 residues. The trim removed 5 bases at V and 3 bases at J, leaving 7 bases unmatched. CDR3 nucleotides: TGTGCCACCAGCGGAGGGCTAGCGGTCTACAATGAGCAGTTCTTC. This sequence encodes CATSGGLAVYNEQFF. Full variable domain (rest looked up from reference TRBV15 and TRBJ2-1): DAMVIQNPRYQVTQFGKPVTLSCSQTLNHNVMYWYQQKSSQAPKLLFHYYDKDFNNEADTPDNFQSRRPNTSFCFLDIRSPGLGDTAMYLCATSGGLAVYNEQFFGPGTRLTVL.

The sample holds one count of this clone. This rearrangement joins TRBV6-4 to TRBJ2-2, with a weak D call TRBD1 (5 bases). Germline lookup yields CDR1 MRHNA and CDR2 SNTAGT. Trimming shortened V by 3 bases and J by 4 bases, and 12 bases separated the two germline ends. The CDR3 length is 15 residues. CDR3 sequence (DNA): TGTGCCAGCAGTGAATCAGGGTATAGCACCGGGGAGCTGTTTTTT. It is translated as CASSESGYSTGELFF.

The chain recombines TRBV6-5 with TRBJ2-7; D is possibly TRBD1 (6 bases). The CDR3 covers 11 residues. V was trimmed by 8 bases and J by 5 bases, leaving 10 bases between them. Germline CDR1 is MNHEY and CDR2 is SVGAGI. The CDR3 DNA reads TGTGCCAGCGGGCGGACAGACGAGCAGTACTTC. It translates to CASGRTDEQYF.

This clone was seen only a few times. The CDR3 DNA reads TGTGCCAGCAGTGAACGTCCTAGTACCGGTGGGGAGACCCAGTACTTC. Translation gives CASSERPSTGGETQYF. The chain is built from TRBV2 and TRBJ2-5; D gene uncertain. The length of the CDR3 is 16 residues. CDR1 is SNHLY, CDR2 FYNNEI, per germline. Trimming shortened V by 2 bases and J by 5 bases, and 18 bases separated the two germline ends.